A selection of T cell receptor beta chains follows, all from one sample in a study of identical twins. TCRdb used MiXCR to reprocess the 5' RACE reads, holding one entry per CDR3 protein. The sample lists around 1.7 million distinct CDR3 sequences; roughly 35% were seen once. Material: cord blood. Every receptor here comes from a newborn girl in good health. CDR3s include the opening cysteine and the closing phenylalanine or tryptophan. A D gene is named only where the DNA matches it firmly. Clone size is shown for a subset of rows, as once, few, many or a class of expanded clone.

CDR3nt: TGCAGCGTTGATCTGACTCTCGGGGAGCAGTTCTTC; CDR3aa: CSVDLTLGEQFF; abundance: many; j_gene: TRBJ2-1; v_gene: TRBV29-1; d_gene: .
CDR3nt: TGTGCCAGCTTGGACAGGGTCACAGATACGCAGTATTTT; CDR3aa: CASLDRVTDTQYF; abundance: .; j_gene: TRBJ2-3; v_gene: TRBV28; d_gene: TRBD1
CDR3nt: TGTGCCAGCAGCAGGAAGACAGGGAGAGACTACGAGCAGTACTTC; CDR3aa: CASSRKTGRDYEQYF; abundance: .; j_gene: TRBJ2-7; v_gene: TRBV27; d_gene: TRBD1
CDR3nt: TGTGCCAGCAGCCAAGACGGAATCCCGGTAGATGAAGCTTTCTTT; CDR3aa: CASSQDGIPVDEAFF; abundance: few; j_gene: TRBJ1-1; v_gene: TRBV4-2; d_gene: .
CDR3nt: TGTGCCAGCAGTAAGACAGGGTCGGGCACTGAAGCTTTCTTT; CDR3aa: CASSKTGSGTEAFF; abundance: .; j_gene: TRBJ1-1; v_gene: TRBV2; d_gene: TRBD1
CDR3nt: TGTGCCCCAAAAGGGGTTAACTACACCTTC; CDR3aa: CAPKGVNYTF; abundance: .; j_gene: TRBJ1-2; v_gene: TRBV24-1; d_gene: .
CDR3nt: TGCGCCAGCAGCTCGACAGGGCAGGCTGGGGCCAACGTCCTGACTTTC; CDR3aa: CASSSTGQAGANVLTF; abundance: once; j_gene: TRBJ2-6; v_gene: TRBV5-1; d_gene: TRBD1
CDR3nt: TGTGCCAGCAGCTTAGTTGTAGACCGGAATACGCAGTATTTT; CDR3aa: CASSLVVDRNTQYF; abundance: many; j_gene: TRBJ2-3; v_gene: TRBV7-2; d_gene: .
CDR3nt: TGTGCCAGCATAATCAGGGAGACAGATACGCAGTATTTT; CDR3aa: CASIIRETDTQYF; abundance: few; j_gene: TRBJ2-3; v_gene: TRBV2; d_gene: .
CDR3nt: TGTGCCAGCAGTAGGGGGGGGCCTACATCACAAGAGACCCAGTACTTC; CDR3aa: CASSRGGPTSQETQYF; abundance: .; j_gene: TRBJ2-5; v_gene: TRBV6-7; d_gene: .
CDR3nt: TGCAGCGTTGAAGGCAGGGTGGGATCTGGCGAGCAGTACTTC; CDR3aa: CSVEGRVGSGEQYF; abundance: few; j_gene: TRBJ2-7; v_gene: TRBV29-1; d_gene: .
CDR3nt: TGTGCCAGCAGCTTAGGGGAATACGAGCAGTACTTC; CDR3aa: CASSLGEYEQYF; abundance: many; j_gene: TRBJ2-7; v_gene: TRBV3-1; d_gene: .
CDR3nt: TGTGCCAGCAGTCCCCGATGGGTAGCAGGGCCCTACGAGCAGTACTTC; CDR3aa: CASSPRWVAGPYEQYF; abundance: .; j_gene: TRBJ2-7; v_gene: TRBV2; d_gene: .
CDR3nt: TGCGCCAGCAGCCCAGAGACAGGAGGCGATGAAAAACTGTTTTTT; CDR3aa: CASSPETGGDEKLFF; abundance: .; j_gene: TRBJ1-4; v_gene: TRBV5-1; d_gene: .
CDR3nt: TGCAGTCCCGGACTAGCGGAAGAGACCCGGTACTTC; CDR3aa: CSPGLAEETRYF; abundance: .; j_gene: TRBJ2-7; v_gene: TRBV20-1; d_gene: TRBD2
CDR3nt: TGTGCCAGCAGCTTGAATAGCGGGAGCGATGAGCAGTTCTTC; CDR3aa: CASSLNSGSDEQFF; abundance: few; j_gene: TRBJ2-1; v_gene: TRBV7-2; d_gene: TRBD2
CDR3nt: TGTGCCAGCAGCCAAGCGGGGGTAACTGAAGCTTTCTTT; CDR3aa: CASSQAGVTEAFF; abundance: .; j_gene: TRBJ1-1; v_gene: TRBV2; d_gene: .
CDR3nt: .; CDR3aa: CASSLYNEQYFGPGGGNQPQHF; abundance: .; j_gene: TRBJ1-5; v_gene: TRBV27; d_gene: .
CDR3nt: TGTGCCAGCAGCTCCGGGACAGCCCCGAATTCACCCCTCCACTTT; CDR3aa: CASSSGTAPNSPLHF; abundance: .; j_gene: TRBJ1-6; v_gene: TRBV7-9; d_gene: TRBD1
CDR3nt: TGCAGCGTGCGGGGGACCTATGGCTACACCTTC; CDR3aa: CSVRGTYGYTF; abundance: .; j_gene: TRBJ1-2; v_gene: TRBV29-1; d_gene: .
CDR3nt: TGTGCCAGCAGCCCGCAGACAGGGGTTAATGAAAAACTGTTTTTT; CDR3aa: CASSPQTGVNEKLFF; abundance: .; j_gene: TRBJ1-4; v_gene: TRBV7-2; d_gene: TRBD1
CDR3nt: TGTGCCAGCTCACCAGGGACTGAAGGCGGCTACGAGCAGTACTTC; CDR3aa: CASSPGTEGGYEQYF; abundance: .; j_gene: TRBJ2-7; v_gene: TRBV18; d_gene: .
CDR3nt: TGTGCCAGCAGGAATGAGGGTACCTACGAGCAGTACTTC; CDR3aa: CASRNEGTYEQYF; abundance: few; j_gene: TRBJ2-7; v_gene: TRBV2; d_gene: .
CDR3nt: TGTGCCAGCAGCCAAGATTGGAAGCGGGGGATGACAGAGACCCAGTACTTC; CDR3aa: CASSQDWKRGMTETQYF; abundance: few; j_gene: TRBJ2-5; v_gene: TRBV3-1; d_gene: TRBD2
CDR3nt: TGTGCCAGCAGCGTTGGAACTAGCGGGAAAATATTCTACGAGCAGTACTTC; CDR3aa: CASSVGTSGKIFYEQYF; abundance: .; j_gene: TRBJ2-7; v_gene: TRBV9; d_gene: TRBD2
CDR3nt: TGTGCCACCAGTGATACCGGCAGGGCCTATGGCTACACCTTC; CDR3aa: CATSDTGRAYGYTF; abundance: .; j_gene: TRBJ1-2; v_gene: TRBV24-1; d_gene: .
CDR3nt: TGTGCCAGCTCATCGATCGCCCCTGGGGCCAACGTCCTGACTTTC; CDR3aa: CASSSIAPGANVLTF; abundance: .; j_gene: TRBJ2-6; v_gene: TRBV18; d_gene: .
CDR3nt: TGTGCCAGCAGTGCCCTGATTTATGCCCCCAAAAACATTCAGTACTTC; CDR3aa: CASSALIYAPKNIQYF; abundance: .; j_gene: TRBJ2-4; v_gene: TRBV2; d_gene: .
CDR3nt: TGTGCCAGCAGCCAAGATGCCAGGGTCTACGAGCAGTACTTC; CDR3aa: CASSQDARVYEQYF; abundance: .; j_gene: TRBJ2-7; v_gene: TRBV28; d_gene: .
CDR3nt: TGTGCCAGCAGCTTAGACGAATTGAGCATTCAGTACTTC; CDR3aa: CASSLDELSIQYF; abundance: .; j_gene: TRBJ2-4; v_gene: TRBV7-9; d_gene: .
CDR3nt: TGTGCCAGCAGCTTCTTGGGACTAGCGGCTGCGGGCAAAAACATTCAGTACTTC; CDR3aa: CASSFLGLAAAGKNIQYF; abundance: few; j_gene: TRBJ2-4; v_gene: TRBV5-8; d_gene: TRBD2
CDR3nt: TGTGCCAGCTCACCAGGGACCCAGAACACCGGGGAGCTGTTTTTT; CDR3aa: CASSPGTQNTGELFF; abundance: once; j_gene: TRBJ2-2; v_gene: TRBV18; d_gene: .
CDR3nt: TGTGCCAGCAGCTTAGGTGGGGGCCTTAATGAAAAACTGTTTTTT; CDR3aa: CASSLGGGLNEKLFF; abundance: .; j_gene: TRBJ1-4; v_gene: TRBV7-6; d_gene: .
CDR3nt: TGTGCCAGCAGTTTGGGACAGGAAAAACTGTTTTTT; CDR3aa: CASSLGQEKLFF; abundance: many; j_gene: TRBJ1-4; v_gene: TRBV12-3/TRBV12-4; d_gene: TRBD1
CDR3nt: TGCGCCAGCAGCCAAGACGTCTGGTACGAGCAGTACTTC; CDR3aa: CASSQDVWYEQYF; abundance: .; j_gene: TRBJ2-7; v_gene: TRBV4-1; d_gene: .
CDR3nt: TGTGCCAGCAGTTACTCGCCCGGGGGTACTAACACCGGGGAGCTGTTTTTT; CDR3aa: CASSYSPGGTNTGELFF; abundance: .; j_gene: TRBJ2-2; v_gene: TRBV6-5; d_gene: .
CDR3nt: TGCAGTGCTAGCTCCACTAGCGGGGGCTACAATGAGCAGTTCTTC; CDR3aa: CSASSTSGGYNEQFF; abundance: few; j_gene: TRBJ2-1; v_gene: TRBV20-1; d_gene: TRBD2